The sequence of this T cell receptor beta chain was determined in a study of T cells after yellow fever vaccination. Study-level background: Where fractions had low cell numbers, libraries were prepared from them with the SMART-Seq v4 Ultra Low Input RNA kit. Whole-study findings and limits: Abundant clonotypes from the bulk population could have been carried over as contaminants into FACS-sorted repertoires. Only a small proportion of the clonotypes turned up in both the CD4 and the CD8 compartments, likely arising from convergent recombination. Clones that expanded after primary vaccination mostly reappeared after the booster (roughly 97% CD4, 75% to 90% CD8).

Per the germline V gene, CDR1 is DFQATT and CDR2 is SNEGSKA (reference sequence). The CDR3 loop spans 13 amino acids. Trimming cost V 0 bases and J 6 bases, with 6 bases left between them. This clonotype was seen only a few times. As yet, its antigen is unknown. Each CDR3 protein is one row after TCRdb ran MiXCR on the 5' RACE reads. Among roughly 310,000 distinct CDR3 sequences, roughly 8.7% were seen once, and the ten largest hold roughly 18%. The receptor's source is a young man who received the YFV17D yellow fever vaccine. The chain has TRBV20-1 and TRBJ1-6; D gene ambiguous. The starting material was PBMCs, obtained on the day of the first yellow fever vaccination. CDR3 residues: CSARETSNSPLHF. The CDR3 nucleotides read TGCAGTGCTAGAGAAACATCTAATTCACCCCTCCACTTT.